This T cell receptor (beta chain) was observed in a study of PD-1 blockade in classical Hodgkin lymphoma (dated by TCRdb to between 2020 and 2021). With regard to the full study: Nivolumab dosing was 3 mg/kg intravenously every 2 weeks, continuing until either disease progression or unacceptable toxicity. The study used CyTOF and TCR beta sequencing to define a peripheral blood immune signature of response to PD-1 blockade in classical Hodgkin lymphoma. The research as a whole found: Lower diversity was seen in patients whose nivolumab began less than 1 year after ASCT, and these patients were left out of later analyses so that immune reconstitution would not confound the results. By C4D1, a significant rise was seen in CD4+ TCR diversity but not in CD8+ TCR diversity (p=0.0027 vs p=0.16), and the rise was most apparent among complete responders (p=0.02). The study was restricted to a single clinical trial cohort, and the causes of repertoire differences, possibly disease activity or prior therapy, were left undefined. Trial patients with a complete response had baseline diversity similar to that of newly diagnosed patients, while partial responders and progressors had significantly lower diversity. Baseline TCR diversity was reported to be lower in newly diagnosed patients than in healthy donors, and even lower in relapsed/refractory patients.

The time point label here, explained by the study, means: cycle 4 day 1 (C4D1), after more than five weeks of nivolumab. Every trial patient had relapsed following autologous stem cell transplantation, and prior brentuximab vedotin exposure was what differed among cohorts A, B and C. A total of approximately 51 patients with relapsed/refractory classical Hodgkin lymphoma made up the trial cohort, and each patient's best overall response was complete response, partial response or progressive disease. Trial patients were treated with single-agent nivolumab in the multi-cohort phase II CheckMate 205 trial. An independent review committee assessed best overall response using the 2007 International Working Group response criteria. Trial PBMCs were collected immediately before nivolumab initiation (C1D1) and during therapy at cycle 2 day 1 and cycle 4 day 1. Peripheral blood was collected in 8 mL Vacutainer Cell Preparation Tubes, from which PBMCs were isolated by centrifugation and then cryopreserved.

The Qiagen DNeasy kit was used to extract genomic DNA from unsorted PBMCs and from the negatively selected CD4+ and CD8+ fractions. Amplification of TCR beta CDR3 regions was done by immunoSEQ multiplex PCR with primers that anneal to V and J segments. Amplification bias was minimized using a synthetic immune receptor repertoire, and residual bias was removed computationally after sequencing. The paper's processing steps were these. Custom Python scripts were used to quantify repertoire diversity as the Shannon entropy index. The unsorted, CD4+ and CD8+ repertoires were each analyzed separately, with the exception of combined analyses, where CD4+ and CD8+ sequences were merged in silico. Clonal expansion was defined as at least a 2-fold frequency increase after treatment relative to C1D1, with a pseudocount of 0.5 for undetected baseline clones. Clones with 0 or 1 copy at C1D1 were defined as singleton clones, while clones with 2 or more copies were defined as non-singleton clones. Clones expanded in unsorted samples were annotated as CD4+, CD8+ or unknown by matching protein sequences in sorted samples from the same patient. Diversity changes from C1D1 to C4D1 were tested in paired samples using Wilcoxon tests. The immuneACCESS repertoire file appears here via TCRdb, limited to in-frame rearrangements. These files lack a portion of the clones; in checked studies, under half of the deficit traces to unresolved V genes, and the cause of the others is not known. The DNA gave D and trimming, while V, J and clone size come from that table. This sample is represented by about 21,000 clones; around 85% of them were singletons. In total, the top ten clones hold 13% of the sample.

Per the germline V gene, MDHEN is the CDR1 and SYDVKM is the CDR2. The V and J ends are trimmed by 3 bases and 0 bases, leaving 14 bases between them. The CDR3 sequence holds 16 residues, the cysteine and phenylalanine included. Of the read, only the CDR3 DNA is kept; its 48 bases are in frame from base 1. About this clone: Its antigen is still unknown. Base qualities were left out, and no much larger clone turns up one base away.

The chain employs TRBV28 and TRBJ1-2, and TRBD1 may be the D gene, going by 6 matching bases. This receptor was obtained from a human donor with classical Hodgkin lymphoma. This specimen was peripheral blood mononuclear cells (PBMCs), taken before the fourth cycle of nivolumab. The CDR3 is CASSLRGGGANYGYTF. In nucleotide form, the sequence is TGTGCCAGCAGTTTGCGGGGAGGGGGGGCTAACTATGGCTACACCTTC.